This TCR beta chain was identified in a study of human T cells and chemical hapten exposure. Time point meaning: patch test 1, 2 weeks after DPC sensitization. Documented treatment: therapeutic diphenylcyclopropenone sensitization with weekly scalp DPC. Trimming shortened V by 7 bases and J by 4 bases, and 20 bases separated the two germline ends. Germline V lookup: CDR1 SGHVS, CDR2 FQNEAQ. The CDR3 sequence is 16 residues long. Individual cDNA molecules had unique molecular identifiers attached to them by the library. MiXCR was run by TCRdb on the RACE reads, yielding one entry per CDR3 protein. In the table there are fewer than 500,000 distinct CDR3 sequences, 4.8% of which are singletons. Overall study results and limits: With patch test score, the counts of PT1 expanded TCRs showed a positive correlation.

This clonotype was counted ten times or more. Its antigen is undetermined. The chain combines TRBV7-8 with TRBJ2-1; possibly TRBD1 for D (8 bases). This clonotype was obtained from a woman aged 50 to 60 with alopecia areata. Some clones in this sample may be carry-over from other donors' samples. The material sequenced was whole blood, taken in connection with sensitization to the hapten diphenylcyclopropenone (DPC). DNA of the CDR3: TGTGCCAGCACCCCCCACAGGGGGGGCGGATACAATGAGCAGTTCTTC. It codes for CASTPHRGGGYNEQFF.